This TCR beta chain stems from a study of shared clonotypes between healthy human individuals. Study results and caveats: Across a handful of donors, naive CD4 shared roughly 5%, naive CD8 over 3%, memory CD4 less than 2.5%, memory CD8 about 0.4%.

The donors were adults (healthy and HIV-negative) with no recent acute infections or vaccinations. A CD45RA+ naive subset and a CD45RA-negative memory subset were split from CD4+ cells. A note on this clone: Its antigen is still unknown.

TCRdb's table, derived via immunoSEQ multiplex PCR, lists solely in-frame clones and lacks some. This table holds 2 million or so clones, around 95% found once. The TCR sequence derives from a man aged 18 to 29 in good health. Sequenced sample: naive CD4+ T cells sorted from blood. As for subset: CD45RA+ positively selected.

DNA of the CDR3: TGTGCCAGCAGTTACTCGGGGACAGGGATCACCGGGGAGCTGTTTTTT. Protein sequence: CASSYSGTGITGELFF. V usage is TRBV6-6 and J usage is TRBJ2-2, with 9 nucleotides matching TRBD1. V trimming: 0 bases; J trimming: 4 bases; junction bases outside the gene matches: 3. Germline assignment: CDR1 MNHNY and CDR2 SVGAGI (reference sequence). CDR3 length equals 16 residues.